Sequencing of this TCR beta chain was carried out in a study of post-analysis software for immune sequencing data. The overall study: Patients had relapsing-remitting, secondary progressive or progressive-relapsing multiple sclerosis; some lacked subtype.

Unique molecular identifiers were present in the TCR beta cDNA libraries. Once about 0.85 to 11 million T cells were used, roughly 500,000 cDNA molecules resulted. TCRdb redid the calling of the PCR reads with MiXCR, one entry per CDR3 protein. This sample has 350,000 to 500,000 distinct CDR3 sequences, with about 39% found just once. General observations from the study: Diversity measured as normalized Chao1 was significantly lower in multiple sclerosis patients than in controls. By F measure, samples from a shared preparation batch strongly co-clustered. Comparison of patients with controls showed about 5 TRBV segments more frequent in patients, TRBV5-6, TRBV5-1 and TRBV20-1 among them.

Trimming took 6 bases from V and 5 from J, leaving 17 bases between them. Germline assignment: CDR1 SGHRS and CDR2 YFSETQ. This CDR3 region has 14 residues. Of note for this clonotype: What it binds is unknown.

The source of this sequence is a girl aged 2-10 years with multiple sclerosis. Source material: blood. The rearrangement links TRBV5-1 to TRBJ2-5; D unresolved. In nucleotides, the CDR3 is TGCGCCAGCACCCGAAGAGGCTCCGGCGAGACCCAGTACTTC. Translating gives CASTRRGSGETQYF.